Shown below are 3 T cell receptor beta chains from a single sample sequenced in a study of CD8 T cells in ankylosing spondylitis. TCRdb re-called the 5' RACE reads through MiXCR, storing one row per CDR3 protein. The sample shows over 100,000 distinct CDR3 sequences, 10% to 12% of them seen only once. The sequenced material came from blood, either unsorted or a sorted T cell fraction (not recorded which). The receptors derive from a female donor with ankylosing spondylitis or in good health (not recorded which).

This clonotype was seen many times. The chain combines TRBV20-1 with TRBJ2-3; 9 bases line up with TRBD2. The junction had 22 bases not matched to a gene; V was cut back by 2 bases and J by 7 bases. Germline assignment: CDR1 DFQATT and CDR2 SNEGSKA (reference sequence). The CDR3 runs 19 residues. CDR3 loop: CSARLRPLTSGSSLYTQYF. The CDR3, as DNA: TGCAGTGCTAGACTTCGACCTTTAACTAGCGGGTCTTCCTTGTATACGCAGTATTTT.

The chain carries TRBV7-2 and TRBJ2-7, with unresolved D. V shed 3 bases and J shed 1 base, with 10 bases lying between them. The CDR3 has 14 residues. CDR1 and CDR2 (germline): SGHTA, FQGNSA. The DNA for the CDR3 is TGTGCCAGCAGCTTCCTTACTGGGTCCTACGAGCAGTACTTC. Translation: CASSFLTGSYEQYF.

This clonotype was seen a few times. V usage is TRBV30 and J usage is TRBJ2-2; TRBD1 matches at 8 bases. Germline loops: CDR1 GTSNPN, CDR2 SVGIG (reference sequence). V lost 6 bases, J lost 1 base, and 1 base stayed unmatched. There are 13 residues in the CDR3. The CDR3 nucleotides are TGTGCCTGCGGGACAGGGAACACCGGGGAGCTGTTTTTT. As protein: CACGTGNTGELFF.